The 24 T cell receptor beta chains reported below all come from one sample, sequenced in a study of blood T cell repertoires in COVID-19. TCRdb's table, derived via immunoSEQ multiplex PCR, lists solely in-frame clones and lacks some. The sample records some 240,000 clones, approximately 85% being singletons. Sequencing was carried out using peripheral blood. The receptors were gathered from a woman aged 55-70 years with active or convalescent COVID-19.

CDR3 sequence (DNA): TGTGCCAGCAGCAGGGGTTGGGGCACTGAAGCTTTCTTT. It specifies CASSRGWGTEAFF. The chain uses TRBV12-3 or TRBV12-4 and TRBJ1-1; D might be TRBD1 (6 bases). Trimming removed 6 bases from V and 4 bases from J, with 12 bases in between. The CDR3 extends over 13 amino acids.

The chain has TRBV5-5 and TRBJ1-2; D unclear. Germline assignment: CDR1 SGHKS and CDR2 YYEKEE (reference sequence). The CDR3 length is 13 residues. Trimming pared 5 bases from V and 6 bases from J, leaving 14 bases between. The CDR3 coding sequence is TGTGCCAGCAGTTGGGCGGGTATCGATGGCTACACCTTC. Translation gives CASSWAGIDGYTF. The full variable domain, its missing parts supplied by reference TRBV5-5 and TRBJ1-2, is DAGVTQSPTHLIKTRGQQVTLRCSPISGHKSVSWYQQVLGQGPQFIFQYYEKEERGRGNFPDRFSARQFPNYSSELNVNALLLGDSALYLCASSWAGIDGYTFGSGTRLTVV.

This sequence joins TRBV15 and TRBJ1-4; TRBD1 might be the D (6 bases). Germline V gene data show CDR1 as LNHNV and CDR2 as YYDKDF (reference sequence). CDR3 length: 13 residues. The ends were cut back, 9 bases at V and 7 bases at J, with 15 bases in the middle. This chain's CDR3 is CATSDRRTEKLFF. The CDR3 nucleotides read TGTGCCACGAGCGACAGGCGTACTGAAAAACTGTTTTTT.

The table lists this clone with a few counts. In DNA form, the CDR3 reads TGTGCCAGTAGTATCCGGTCGGCAGGGGCGAGTAATTCACCCCTCCACTTT. Translating gives CASSIRSAGASNSPLHF. The J gene is TRBJ1-6, the V gene TRBV19; possibly TRBD1 for D (6 bases). Per germline, CDR1 LNHDA and CDR2 SQIVND (reference sequence). The V and J ends lost 3 bases and 6 bases respectively, with 18 bases between them. The CDR3 runs to 17 residues.

The V call is TRBV5-5, the J call TRBJ1-6, with 9 bases fitting TRBD1. J was trimmed by 10 bases and V by 3 bases; bases with no gene match: 5. CDR3 size: 14 residues. Germline V gene lookup returns CDR1 SGHKS and CDR2 YYEKEE (reference sequence). The CDR3 is CASSSPGQGSPLHF. DNA for the CDR3: TGTGCCAGCAGCTCCCCCGGACAGGGGTCACCCCTCCACTTT.

A note on this clone: At the DNA level, this CDR3 is encoded by other sequences in the same sample as well. The gene calls are TRBV30 and TRBJ1-2, with unresolved D. V was clipped by 0 bases and J by 5 bases, with 10 bases between them. Germline loops: CDR1 GTSNPN, CDR2 SVGIG (reference sequence). The CDR3 covers 13 residues. The CDR3 protein is CAWSVLGGYGYTF. The DNA of the CDR3 is TGTGCCTGGAGTGTACTAGGAGGGTATGGCTACACCTTC.

The genes are TRBV30 and TRBJ1-1; no reliable D call. The CDR3 consists of 13 residues. Germline CDR1 GTSNPN, CDR2 SVGIG (reference sequence). CDR3 in DNA: TGTGCACAAGGGAGGGAGGGGAACACTGAAGCTTTCTTT. This encodes CAQGREGNTEAFF.

This sequence joins TRBV5-5 and TRBJ1-1; TRBD1 matches 8 bases. This CDR3 region has 13 residues. The germline V gene encodes CDR1 SGHKS and CDR2 YYEKEE (reference sequence). V shed 4 bases, J shed 4 bases, and the junction held 3 bases outside the gene matches. In DNA form, the CDR3 reads TGTGCCAGCAGCCCCGGACAGGGCACTGAAGCTTTCTTT. It is translated as CASSPGQGTEAFF.

The genes are TRBV5-1 and TRBJ2-3; D gene ambiguous. Germline V gives CDR1 SGHRS, CDR2 YFSETQ. V was shortened by 1 base and J by 4 bases, with 4 bases between the two germline ends. There are 12 residues in the CDR3. The CDR3 here is CASSLLADTQYF. CDR3 coding DNA: TGCGCCAGCAGCTTGCTTGCAGATACGCAGTATTTT.

The chain links TRBV6-5 to TRBJ2-7; 9 bases are a match to TRBD1. This CDR3 comprises 16 residues. Per the germline V gene, CDR1 is MNHEY and CDR2 is SVGAGI. V shed 0 bases and J 4 bases; nucleotides not matched to a gene: 7. CDR3 DNA: TGTGCCAGCAGTTACTCAACGCCGGGACAGGGATACGAGCAGTACTTC. Protein product: CASSYSTPGQGYEQYF.

The chain links TRBV2 to TRBJ2-3, with D maybe TRBD1 (6 bases). The CDR3 spans 11 residues. Per the germline V gene, CDR1 is SNHLY and CDR2 is FYNNEI. The ends were cut back, 7 bases at V and 4 bases at J, with 6 bases in the middle. The CDR3 DNA sequence: TGTGCCAGCAACAGGGCAGATACGCAGTATTTT. Translated, it gives CASNRADTQYF.

V and J are TRBV4-3 and TRBJ2-3; 11 bases line up with TRBD1. The CDR3 length is 16 residues. Germline CDR1 and CDR2: LGHNA and YSLEER. V gave up 1 base and J gave up 4 bases; unmatched junction bases: 4. In DNA, the CDR3 is TGCGCCAGCAGCCAAGGGGACAGGGGGATTTCAGATACGCAGTATTTT. Its protein is CASSQGDRGISDTQYF.

This rearrangement joins TRBV18 to TRBJ1-1, with D tentatively TRBD1 (6 bases). This CDR3 contains 15 residues. The V and J ends lost 3 bases and 1 base respectively, with 12 bases between them. Germline-derived CDR1 and CDR2 are KGHSH and LQKENI. CDR3 protein: CASSPLGAGNTEAFF. In DNA form, the CDR3 reads TGTGCCAGCTCACCGTTGGGGGCGGGGAACACTGAAGCTTTCTTT.

The chain uses TRBV5-4 and TRBJ2-5, with 8 bases that match TRBD2. V lost 0 bases and J lost 2; bases outside the gene matches: 3. This CDR3 comprises 15 residues. Germline loops: CDR1 SGHNT, CDR2 YYREEE (reference sequence). This chain's CDR3 is CASSLGGTRQETQYF. CDR3 bases: TGTGCCAGCAGCTTGGGTGGGACTAGGCAAGAGACCCAGTACTTC. Based on the CDR3 plus reference TRBV5-4 and TRBJ2-5, the full variable domain is ETGVTQSPTHLIKTRGQQVTLRCSSQSGHNTVSWYQQALGQGPQFIFQYYREEENGRGNFPPRFSGLQFPNYSSELNVNALELDDSALYLCASSLGGTRQETQYFGPGTRLLVL.

V gene TRBV5-1 combines with J gene TRBJ2-1, with 8 bases lining up with TRBD2. This CDR3 comprises 15 residues. Trimming took 2 bases from V and 7 from J; bases not matched to a gene: 8. Germline V gene sequence: CDR1 SGHRS, CDR2 YFSETQ. The CDR3 DNA follows: TGCGCCAGCAGCTTCGACGGGGGGGCCGGTAATGAGCAGTTCTTC. Protein product: CASSFDGGAGNEQFF.

The chain joins TRBV30 to TRBJ2-2; D unresolved. Germline V gene lookup returns CDR1 GTSNPN and CDR2 SVGIG (reference sequence). CDR3 length: 13 amino acids. V was cut by 0 bases and J by 2 bases, with 4 bases left in between. This CDR3 reads CAWSVLNTGELFF. DNA for the CDR3: TGTGCCTGGAGTGTGCTAAACACCGGGGAGCTGTTTTTT.

In this sample, this clone turned up a few times. The genes are TRBV30 and TRBJ1-2; perhaps TRBD1 as D (5 bases). The V end lost 7 bases, the J end lost 2 bases, and 11 bases lay between the germline ends. From germline, CDR1 is GTSNPN and CDR2 SVGIG (reference sequence). The CDR3 is 12 residues long. The CDR3 loop is CASQGVNYGYTF. DNA of the CDR3: TGTGCCTCCCAAGGGGTGAACTATGGCTACACCTTC.

Only one count was recorded for this clone. In DNA, the CDR3 is TGTGCCAGCAGGGACGGGAGCCAAGAGACCCAGTACTTC. It encodes CASRDGSQETQYF. V gene TRBV5-4 combines with J gene TRBJ2-5; a weak D match, TRBD2 (6 bases). Looked up from germline, CDR1 is SGHNT and CDR2 is YYREEE (reference sequence). V gave up 5 bases and J gave up 1 base, with 9 bases separating them. This CDR3 comprises 13 residues.

In DNA, the CDR3 is TGTGCCAGCAGCTCCCCGGGACTGATTTATGGCTACACCTTC. Protein: CASSSPGLIYGYTF. J is TRBJ1-2 and V is TRBV7-2, with a tentative D call TRBD1 (5 bases). V lost 4 bases and J lost 5, with 14 bases in between. Germline CDR1 SGHTA, CDR2 FQGNSA. The CDR3 extends over 14 amino acids.

The V gene is TRBV29-1, the J gene TRBJ1-6; 8 nucleotides align to TRBD1. After removal of 7 bases from V and 5 bases from J, the junction contained 4 bases not matched to a gene. Germline V gene sequence: CDR1 SQVTM, CDR2 ANQGSEA. This CDR3 has 13 amino acids. CDR3 loop: CSARQGHNSPLHF. CDR3 in DNA: TGCAGCGCCCGACAGGGGCATAATTCACCCCTCCACTTT.

This sequence joins TRBV30 and TRBJ1-1; D call uncertain. The V end lost 0 bases, the J end lost 6 bases, and 8 bases lay between the germline ends. CDR1 is GTSNPN, CDR2 SVGIG, per germline (reference sequence). The CDR3 has 12 amino acids. DNA of the CDR3: TGTGCCTGGAGTGTATTAGAGTCTGAAGCTTTCTTT. This codes for CAWSVLESEAFF.

The chain joins TRBV6-5 to TRBJ1-2; D gene unclear. This CDR3 is built from 14 residues. The V end was cut by 0 bases, the J end by 1 base, with 6 bases between. Germline CDR1 and CDR2: MNHEY and SVGAGI. In DNA, the CDR3 is TGTGCCAGCAGTTACTCGACTTATAACTATGGCTACACCTTC. It codes for CASSYSTYNYGYTF.

This chain links TRBV28 with TRBJ1-4; 8 nucleotides line up with TRBD1. CDR3 length equals 15 residues. Germline CDR1 reads MDHEN; CDR2 reads SYDVKM. V shed 6 bases and J 7 bases; nucleotides not matched to a gene: 10. The CDR3 nucleotides read TGTGCCAGCAGCGCTTCAGGGGGCGATATTGAAAAACTGTTTTTT. The encoded protein is CASSASGGDIEKLFF.

This rearrangement joins TRBV7-2 to TRBJ1-3, with a tentative D call TRBD1 (5 bases). Trimming removed 0 bases at V and 0 bases at J, with 18 bases between. There are 19 residues in the CDR3. Per germline, CDR1 SGHTA and CDR2 FQGNSA. CDR3 DNA sequence: TGTGCCAGCAGCTTAGCGGGCAGGGTGGTGATTACCTCTGGAAACACCATATATTTT. As protein: CASSLAGRVVITSGNTIYF.